This entry features one T cell receptor beta chain sequence. No antigen is known for it. Trimming cost V 4 bases and J 4 bases, with 11 bases left between them. This CDR3 region has 14 residues. Germline assignment: CDR1 SEHNR and CDR2 FQNEAQ (reference sequence). These data originate in a study of shared clonotypes between healthy human individuals. Study-level results: It was only blood that was sampled, and tissue repertoires likely differ. Larger estimated richness was generally recorded for naive subsets relative to memory subsets. With a few donors compared, 5% to 5.5% of naive CD4 clonotypes were shared.

Genomic DNA per cell subset filled all wells of several immunoSEQ plates. TCRdb's copy holds only in-frame clones and misses some; the assay was immunoSEQ multiplex PCR. The sample consists of about 2.3 million clones, about nine tenths of them appearing once. The genes are TRBV7-9 and TRBJ1-3; D gene ambiguous. The sample taken for sequencing was naive CD4+ T cells from PBMCs. Noted subset: CD45RA+ positively selected. The receptor comes from a man aged 18-30 years in good health. Some clones in this sample may be carry-over from other donors' samples. For the CDR3, the DNA is TGTGCCAGCAGCTCCCAGGCGGGGGGAAACACCATATATTTT. As protein: CASSSQAGGNTIYF.